This TCR beta chain originates from a study of T cells in Graves' hyperthyroidism and ophthalmopathy (dated by TCRdb to the late 2010s). Background for the entire study: Peripheral blood was collected at initial diagnosis, before any treatment. After sampling, hyperthyroidism patients received methimazole starting at 30 mg daily, and ophthalmopathy patients received high-dose intravenous methylprednisolone. An independent validation cohort of around 19 hyperthyroidism patients and some 15 patients who later progressed to ophthalmopathy tested prospective prediction of ophthalmopathy. In about 6 Graves' hyperthyroidism patients, the study also compared T-cell repertoires from thyroid tissue with T-cell repertoires from blood. According to the paper, TCR Vbeta CDR3 sequencing was carried out on 135 peripheral blood samples, which came from 40 to 45 ophthalmopathy, fewer than 80 hyperthyroidism and approximately 17 progressor patients. The 100 or so discovery patients were randomly split 7:3 into training and test sets. To identify distinguishing TCR V-J signatures, a discovery cohort of about 100 patients was used, comprising 43 with Graves' ophthalmopathy and some 60 with stable Graves' hyperthyroidism.

The table lists this clonotype with many counts. Its antigen specificity is not known. Base quality data are lacking; no much larger clone is found one base away. TCR beta CDR3 regions were amplified from RNA transcripts. A first-round RT-PCR of the TCR CDR3 used the HTBI primer set with the Qiagen OneStep RT-PCR kit. The libraries were constructed in a second round of multiplex PCR and then size-selected and purified. Paired-end sequencing of the libraries was performed with 100 bp reads on an Illumina HiSeq2000. Per the authors' processing: SOAPnuke was used to process the raw data, removing reads that contained adapters or uncalled bases, had a mean Phred below 15, or lacked an exact match to the constant primer or identifier. COPE v1.2.5 was used to merge high-quality paired reads, and clonotypes were defined as unique nucleotide sequences. MiTCR v1.1 was used to align clonotypes to the IMGT TRBV, TRBD and TRBJ reference segments. Analysis was restricted to V-J combinations with a frequency above 0.0001, which covered 98% to 99.2% of repertoires. The TCS score was defined as F50 (clonal expansion) divided by E x V (chaos), with BLOSUM62-based TCRdist calculated between CDR3 peptides within each V-J. Welch's t-statistics and random forest reduced around 510 V-J features to 10 to 15, which were used in a naive Bayes classifier (R e1071). TCRdb took the public reads, trimmed them with fastp at Q25, ran MiXCR for clone calling and kept in-frame beta chains. CDR3 protein duplicates are merged, each entry listing the most common genes and DNA. TCRdb's processing, not the authors', yielded these V and J calls. Across this sample there are 360,000 or so distinct CDR3 sequences, with around 18% seen only once. The ten largest make up roughly 15% of the sample.

What the authors observed across the whole study: A model built on a 13 V-J signature distinguished ophthalmopathy from stable hyperthyroidism, reaching over 85% sensitivity and 81.08% specificity in cross-validation and 80%/75% in testing. Sample size was not statistically predetermined, and blinding of investigators to group allocation was not performed. Blood samples also contained most of the expanded thyroid clonotypes (frequency above 0.001), which suggests that blood repertoires may reflect thyroid immune responses. During validation, the model predicted progression to ophthalmopathy a median of around 7 months ahead of onset, with roughly 65% sensitivity and roughly 75% specificity.

Moderately to severely active disease, a Clinical Activity Score of at least 3, a NOSPECS grade of at least 4, and a duration under 3 months were present in ophthalmopathy patients. The study excluded patients with uncontrolled infections, other autoimmune diseases, pregnancy or lactation. Diagnoses were based on clinical symptoms, serum thyroxine and TRAb, thyroid ultrasound and orbital computed tomography. PBMCs were separated from under 12 ml of fresh peripheral blood using Ficoll-Paque density gradient centrifugation. Trizol reagent was used to extract total RNA, and RNA quality was then checked on an Agilent 2100 Bioanalyzer. The material sequenced was blood. The clonotype was recovered from a woman between 40 and 50 years old with Graves' ophthalmopathy.

The CDR3 loop reads CASSVLAGLSYEQYF. DNA sequence: TGTGCCAGCAGTGTACTAGCGGGATTGAGTTACGAGCAGTACTTC. The V and J genes are TRBV28 and TRBJ2-7; TRBD2 matches 10 bases in the middle. The CDR3 runs 15 amino acids, cysteine and phenylalanine included. Solely the CDR3 DNA is kept, with 45 bases framed from the first base. Sequences MDHEN (CDR1) and SYDVKM (CDR2) are obtained from the germline V gene. V is pruned by 5 bases and J by 4 bases, leaving 8 bases of the junction without a gene match.